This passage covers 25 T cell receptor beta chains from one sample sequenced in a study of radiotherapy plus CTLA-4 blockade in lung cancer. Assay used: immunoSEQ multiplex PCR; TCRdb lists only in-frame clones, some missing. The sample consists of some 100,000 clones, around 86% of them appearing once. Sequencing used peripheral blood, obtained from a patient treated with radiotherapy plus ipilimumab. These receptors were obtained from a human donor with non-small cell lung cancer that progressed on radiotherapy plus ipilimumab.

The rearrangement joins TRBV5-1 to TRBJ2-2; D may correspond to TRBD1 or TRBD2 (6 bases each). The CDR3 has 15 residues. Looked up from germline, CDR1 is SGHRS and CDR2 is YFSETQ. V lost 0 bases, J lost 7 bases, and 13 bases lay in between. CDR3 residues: CASSLVSGASGELFF. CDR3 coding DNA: TGCGCCAGCAGCTTGGTTTCGGGGGCGAGCGGGGAGCTGTTTTTT.

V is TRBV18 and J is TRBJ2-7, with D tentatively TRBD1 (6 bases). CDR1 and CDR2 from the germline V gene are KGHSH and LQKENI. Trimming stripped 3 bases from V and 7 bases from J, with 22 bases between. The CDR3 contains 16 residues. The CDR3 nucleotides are TGTGCCAGCTCACCTTTGGGGGCGGTTCTCCACGGAGAGCAGTACTTC. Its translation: CASSPLGAVLHGEQYF.

The CDR3 here is CASSFNREGVSNQPQHF. CDR3 sequence (DNA): TGTGCCAGTAGTTTCAACAGGGAGGGGGTGAGCAATCAGCCCCAGCATTTT. The genes are TRBV19 and TRBJ1-5, with D possibly being TRBD1 (6 bases). The CDR3 is made up of 17 amino acids. The germline CDR1 and CDR2 sequences are LNHDA and SQIVND (reference sequence). Deletions cut 5 bases from V and 1 base from J, with 18 bases between.

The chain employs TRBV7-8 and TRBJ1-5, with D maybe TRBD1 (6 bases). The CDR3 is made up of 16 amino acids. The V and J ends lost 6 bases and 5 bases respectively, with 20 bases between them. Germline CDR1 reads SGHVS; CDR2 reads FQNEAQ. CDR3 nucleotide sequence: TGTGCCAGCAGTCCTTTGTTTTGGGGGGCAGATCAGCCCCAGCATTTT. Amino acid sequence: CASSPLFWGADQPQHF.

For the CDR3, the DNA is TGTGCCAGCAGCTTGGGACAGGGTAGAGGGATGAACACTGAAGCTTTCTTT. Amino acid sequence: CASSLGQGRGMNTEAFF. The chain joins TRBV5-4 to TRBJ1-1; 7 bases agree with TRBD1. The CDR3 has 17 amino acids. V shed 0 bases, J shed 0 bases, and the junction held 8 bases outside the gene matches. Germline CDR1 reads SGHNT; CDR2 reads YYREEE (reference sequence).

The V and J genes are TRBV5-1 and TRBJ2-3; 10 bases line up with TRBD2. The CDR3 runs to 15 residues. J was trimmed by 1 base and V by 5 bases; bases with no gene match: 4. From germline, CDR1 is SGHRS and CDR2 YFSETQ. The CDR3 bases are TGCGCCAGCAGACCAGGGACTAGCGGCACAGATACGCAGTATTTT. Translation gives CASRPGTSGTDTQYF.

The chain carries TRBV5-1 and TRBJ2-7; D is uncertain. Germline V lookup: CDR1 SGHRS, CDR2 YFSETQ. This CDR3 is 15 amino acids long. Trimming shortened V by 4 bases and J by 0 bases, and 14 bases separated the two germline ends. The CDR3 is CASSPQPESSYEQYF. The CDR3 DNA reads TGCGCCAGCAGCCCACAGCCAGAGAGCTCCTACGAGCAGTACTTC.

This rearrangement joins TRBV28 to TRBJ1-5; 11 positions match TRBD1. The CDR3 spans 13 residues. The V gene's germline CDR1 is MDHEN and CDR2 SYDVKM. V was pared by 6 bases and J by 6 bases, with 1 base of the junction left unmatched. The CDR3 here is CASRDRGRQPQHF. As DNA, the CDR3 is TGTGCCAGCAGGGACAGGGGGCGTCAGCCCCAGCATTTT.

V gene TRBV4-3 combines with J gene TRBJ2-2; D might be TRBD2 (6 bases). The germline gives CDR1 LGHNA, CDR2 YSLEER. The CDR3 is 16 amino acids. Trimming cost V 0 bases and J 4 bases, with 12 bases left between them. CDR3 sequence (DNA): TGCGCCAGCAGCCAAGATCTCTTGGGGGGCACCGGGGAGCTGTTTTTT. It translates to CASSQDLLGGTGELFF.

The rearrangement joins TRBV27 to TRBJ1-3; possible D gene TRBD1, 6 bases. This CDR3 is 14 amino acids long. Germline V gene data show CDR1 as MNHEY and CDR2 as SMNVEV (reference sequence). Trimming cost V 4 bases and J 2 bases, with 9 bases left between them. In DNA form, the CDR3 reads TGTGCCAGCAGTTCCAGGGGCGCTGGAAACACCATATATTTT. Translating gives CASSSRGAGNTIYF.

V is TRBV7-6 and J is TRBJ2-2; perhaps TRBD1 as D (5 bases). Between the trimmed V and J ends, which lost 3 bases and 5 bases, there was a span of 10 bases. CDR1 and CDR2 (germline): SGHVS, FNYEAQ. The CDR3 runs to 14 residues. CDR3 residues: CASSLTQGTGELFF. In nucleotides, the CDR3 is TGTGCCAGCAGCTTGACTCAGGGAACCGGGGAGCTGTTTTTT.

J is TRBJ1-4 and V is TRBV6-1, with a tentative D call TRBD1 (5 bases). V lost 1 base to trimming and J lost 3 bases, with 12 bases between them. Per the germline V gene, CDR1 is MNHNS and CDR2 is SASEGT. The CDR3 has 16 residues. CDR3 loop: CASSEEGPNANEKLFF. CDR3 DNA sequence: TGTGCCAGCAGTGAAGAGGGGCCAAATGCTAATGAAAAACTGTTTTTT.

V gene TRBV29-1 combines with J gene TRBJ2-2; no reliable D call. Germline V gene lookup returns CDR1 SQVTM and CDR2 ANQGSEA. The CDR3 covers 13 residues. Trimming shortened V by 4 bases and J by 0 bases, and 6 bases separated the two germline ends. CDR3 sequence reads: CSVATANTGELFF. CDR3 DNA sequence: TGCAGCGTTGCCACCGCGAACACCGGGGAGCTGTTTTTT.

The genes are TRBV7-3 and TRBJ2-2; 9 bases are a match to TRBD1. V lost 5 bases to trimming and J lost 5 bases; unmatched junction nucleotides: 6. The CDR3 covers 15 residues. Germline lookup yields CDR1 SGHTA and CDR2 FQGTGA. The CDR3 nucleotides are TGTGCCAGCAGCCAAGGACAGGGGCGAACCGGGGAGCTGTTTTTT. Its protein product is CASSQGQGRTGELFF.

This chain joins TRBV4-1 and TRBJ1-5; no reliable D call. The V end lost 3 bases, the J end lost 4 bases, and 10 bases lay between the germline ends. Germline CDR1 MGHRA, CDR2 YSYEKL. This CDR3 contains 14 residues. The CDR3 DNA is TGCGCCAGCAGCCACCCCGCCAGAAATCAGCCCCAGCATTTT. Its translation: CASSHPARNQPQHF.

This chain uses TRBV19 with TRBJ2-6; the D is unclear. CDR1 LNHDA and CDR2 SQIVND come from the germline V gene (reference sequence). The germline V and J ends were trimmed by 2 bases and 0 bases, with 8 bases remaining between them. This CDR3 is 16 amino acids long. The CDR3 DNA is TGTGCCAGTAGTATAATGGTCAGCTCTGGGGCCAACGTCCTGACTTTC. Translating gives CASSIMVSSGANVLTF.

The CDR3 nucleotides are TGTGCCAGCAGTTTTTTAACCCAGGGGGCAGGCGGCTACACCTTC. Residues: CASSFLTQGAGGYTF. The chain links TRBV28 to TRBJ1-2; 8 nucleotides agree with TRBD1. Germline-derived CDR1 and CDR2 are MDHEN and SYDVKM. Unmatched junction bases numbered 11, after V lost 3 bases and J lost 8 bases. This CDR3 is built from 15 residues.

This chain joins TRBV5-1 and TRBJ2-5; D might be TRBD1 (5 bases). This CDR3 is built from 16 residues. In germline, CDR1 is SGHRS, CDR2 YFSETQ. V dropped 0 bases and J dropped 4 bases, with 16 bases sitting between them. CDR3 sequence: CASSLGASNQGETQYF. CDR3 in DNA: TGCGCCAGCAGCTTGGGGGCATCGAACCAGGGAGAGACCCAGTACTTC.

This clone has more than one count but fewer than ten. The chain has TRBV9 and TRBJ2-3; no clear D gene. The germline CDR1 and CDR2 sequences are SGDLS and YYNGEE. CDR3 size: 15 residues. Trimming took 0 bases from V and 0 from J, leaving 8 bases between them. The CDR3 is CASSVGEPSTDTQYF. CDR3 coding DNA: TGTGCCAGCAGCGTAGGAGAACCTAGCACAGATACGCAGTATTTT.

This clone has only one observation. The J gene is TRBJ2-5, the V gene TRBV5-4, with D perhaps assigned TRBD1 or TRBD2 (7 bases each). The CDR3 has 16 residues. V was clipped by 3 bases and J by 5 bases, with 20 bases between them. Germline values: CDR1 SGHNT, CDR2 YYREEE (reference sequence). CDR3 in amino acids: CASSSRGGQSRETQYF. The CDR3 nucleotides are TGTGCCAGCAGCTCAAGGGGGGGACAGAGCCGGGAGACCCAGTACTTC.

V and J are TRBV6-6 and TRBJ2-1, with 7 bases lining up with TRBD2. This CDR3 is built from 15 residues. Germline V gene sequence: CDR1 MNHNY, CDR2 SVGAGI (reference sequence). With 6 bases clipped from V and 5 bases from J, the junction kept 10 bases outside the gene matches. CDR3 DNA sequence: TGTGCCAGCAGCACCGGGAGGCTAAGTGACAATGAGCAGTTCTTC. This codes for CASSTGRLSDNEQFF.

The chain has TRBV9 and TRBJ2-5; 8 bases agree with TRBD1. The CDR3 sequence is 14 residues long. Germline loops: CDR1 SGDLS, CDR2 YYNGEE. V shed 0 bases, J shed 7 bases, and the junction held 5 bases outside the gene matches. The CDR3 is CASSVGGQGTTQYF. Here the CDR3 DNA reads TGTGCCAGCAGCGTAGGAGGACAGGGTACGACCCAGTACTTC.

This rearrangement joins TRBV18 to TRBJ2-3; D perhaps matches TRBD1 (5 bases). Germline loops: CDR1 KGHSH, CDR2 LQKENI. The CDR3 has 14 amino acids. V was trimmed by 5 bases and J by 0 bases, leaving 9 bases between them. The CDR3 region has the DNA TGTGCCAGCTCAGCCAGGACAAGCACAGATACGCAGTATTTT. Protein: CASSARTSTDTQYF.

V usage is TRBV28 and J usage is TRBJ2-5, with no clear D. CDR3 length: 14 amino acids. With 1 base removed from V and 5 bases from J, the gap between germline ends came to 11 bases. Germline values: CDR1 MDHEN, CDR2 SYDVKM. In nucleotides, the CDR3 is TGTGCCAGCAGTTTATCCCTTACCGGGGAGACCCAGTACTTC. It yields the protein CASSLSLTGETQYF.

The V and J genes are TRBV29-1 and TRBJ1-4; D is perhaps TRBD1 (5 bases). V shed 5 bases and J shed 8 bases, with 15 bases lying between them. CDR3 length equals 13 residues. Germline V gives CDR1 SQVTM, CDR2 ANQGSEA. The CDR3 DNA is TGCAGCGTTCGGACACCCTCGGGGGAAAAACTGTTTTTT. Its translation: CSVRTPSGEKLFF.